This passage covers 10 T cell receptor beta chains from one sample sequenced in a study of shared clonotypes between healthy human individuals. Using immunoSEQ multiplex PCR, the repertoire was profiled, and TCRdb retains in-frame clones only, with some absent. Of about 2 million clones detected, about 95% appear once; the ten largest clones hold roughly 1%. Cells designated naive CD8 were CD45RO-negative and were positively selected for CCR7, with terminally differentiated effector memory CD45RA+ cells excluded. Sequencing used naive CD8+ T cells sorted from blood. These receptors were taken from a man in his late teens or twenties in good health.

Comment on this clone: The sample contains more than one DNA sequence encoding this CDR3. The rearrangement links TRBV6-5 to TRBJ2-3; D may be TRBD1 or TRBD2 (5 bases each). Germline V gene sequence: CDR1 MNHEY, CDR2 SVGAGI. The V end lost 0 bases, the J end lost 1 base, and 11 bases lay between the germline ends. This CDR3 has 16 amino acids. CDR3 amino acids: CASSYSPGPGTDTQYF. In DNA form, the CDR3 reads TGTGCCAGCAGTTACTCTCCGGGACCCGGCACAGATACGCAGTATTTT.

The V call is TRBV5-1, the J call TRBJ2-7; 8 positions agree with TRBD1. The V and J ends lost 4 bases and 4 bases, in that order; junction bases with no gene match: 7. CDR3 size: 14 residues. The V gene's germline CDR1 is SGHRS and CDR2 YFSETQ. The CDR3 DNA follows: TGCGCCAGCAGCGCGACGCGACAGGGGTACGAGCAGTACTTC. Protein: CASSATRQGYEQYF. The full variable domain, in which reference TRBV5-1 and TRBJ2-7 provide the parts outside the CDR3, is KAGVTQTPRYLIKTRGQQVTLSCSPISGHRSVSWYQQTPGQGLQFLFEYFSETQRNKGNFPGRFSGRQFSNSRSEMNVSTLELGDSALYLCASSATRQGYEQYFGPGTRLTVT.

The chain links TRBV5-5 to TRBJ2-6; D is possibly TRBD1 or TRBD2 (6 bases each). V lost 0 bases to trimming and J lost 0 bases, with 13 bases between them. Germline assignment: CDR1 SGHKS and CDR2 YYEKEE (reference sequence). The CDR3 totals 18 residues. The CDR3 reads CASSLEGEEPSGANVLTF. The CDR3 DNA is TGTGCCAGCAGCTTGGAGGGGGAGGAGCCCTCTGGGGCCAACGTCCTGACTTTC.

The chain uses TRBV27 and TRBJ2-1; TRBD2 aligns across 11 bases. CDR3 length equals 15 residues. The germline V gene encodes CDR1 MNHEY and CDR2 SMNVEV (reference sequence). V shed 7 bases, J shed 3 bases, and the junction held 5 bases outside the gene matches. CDR3 loop: CASTPGLAGYNEQFF. The CDR3 DNA is TGTGCCAGCACCCCCGGACTAGCGGGCTACAATGAGCAGTTCTTC.

The J gene is TRBJ1-2, the V gene TRBV29-1, with D hard to call. The germline CDR1 and CDR2 sequences are SQVTM and ANQGSEA. V lost 2 bases and J 5 bases, leaving 12 bases between the germline ends. The CDR3 sequence is 13 residues long. The CDR3 sequence: CSVENRPVYGYTF. The CDR3 coding sequence is TGCAGCGTTGAAAATCGCCCGGTGTATGGCTACACCTTC.

The chain has TRBV4-1 and TRBJ2-1, with 8 bases fitting TRBD1. The V and J ends lost 4 bases and 3 bases, in that order; junction bases with no gene match: 5. The CDR3 is 15 residues long. CDR1 and CDR2 from the germline V gene are MGHRA and YSYEKL. CDR3 protein: CASSPGQGGYNEQFF. The CDR3 DNA reads as TGCGCCAGCAGCCCCGGACAGGGTGGCTACAATGAGCAGTTCTTC.

This clone was detected once. The V gene is TRBV6-5, the J gene TRBJ1-2, with unresolved D. CDR1 and CDR2 (germline): MNHEY, SVGAGI. This CDR3 has 14 residues. V was shortened by 2 bases and J by 2 bases, with 9 bases between the two germline ends. CDR3 coding DNA: TGTGCCAGCAGTTACCTGGACGGAAACTATGGCTACACCTTC. This codes for CASSYLDGNYGYTF.

This clone was seen a handful of times. Here the CDR3 reads CASSSNLIQTGDYGYTF. Here the CDR3 DNA reads TGTGCCAGCAGCTCCAACCTTATACAGACAGGGGACTATGGCTACACCTTC. V is TRBV7-9 and J is TRBJ1-2; 8 positions match TRBD1. The CDR3 length is 17 residues. V gave up 4 bases and J gave up 3 bases; unmatched junction bases: 13. Germline CDR1 reads SEHNR; CDR2 reads FQNEAQ (reference sequence).

The CDR3 coding sequence is TGTGCCAGCAGCGTTAGCGGGACAGGGGCAGAAAAACTGTTTTTT. Encoded protein: CASSVSGTGAEKLFF. The chain carries TRBV9 and TRBJ1-4, with 10 bases lining up with TRBD1. Germline CDR1 reads SGDLS; CDR2 reads YYNGEE. With 2 bases clipped from V and 8 bases from J, the junction kept 6 bases outside the gene matches. The CDR3 length is 15 residues.

The rearrangement joins TRBV7-9 to TRBJ2-7, with D tentatively TRBD1 (5 bases). This CDR3 has 17 residues. Trimming shortened V by 4 bases and J by 9 bases, and 28 bases separated the two germline ends. Germline V gene lookup returns CDR1 SEHNR and CDR2 FQNEAQ (reference sequence). The CDR3 bases are TGTGCCAGCAGCTCGCCGAGTTACAGGACCCTTTCTACTGCGCAGTACTTC. Protein product: CASSSPSYRTLSTAQYF.